This entry is about one TCR beta chain. Its binding antigen is unknown. The cohort consisted of some 730 healthy bone marrow donors. At the time of sampling, every cohort member was nominally healthy, though immune exposures that went unrecorded were likely present. The donor tested CMV seronegative, placing the donor among the 350 to 400 seronegative members of the cohort. Every donor gave a peripheral blood sample, and the peripheral blood mononuclear cells from that sample were used for TCR beta sequencing. The Qiagen DNeasy Blood Extraction Kit was used to extract genomic DNA from the blood cell samples. Between the V and J ends, shortened by 4 bases and 4 bases respectively, the junction contains 15 bases. The germline V gene gives CDR1 as KGHSH and CDR2 as LQKENI. The CDR3 starts with the cysteine, ends with the phenylalanine, and has 15 residues. CDR3 DNA only is kept here, 45 bases in frame from base 1.

This sample stems from a study of cytomegalovirus exposure and HLA in healthy donors (dated by TCRdb to about 2017). In the study overall: An earlier analysis of under 600 of the donors reported 250 to 300 Gb of sequence data and 117 million unique TCR beta sequences from about 200 million T cells. An early release covering about 600 HLA-typed donors comprised about 300 gigabases of sequencing data and around 86 million unique TCR sequences. Of the 300 to 450 genotyped donors, over 70% fell in the genetic ancestry cluster associated with self-reported Caucasian donors. The study was designed to test whether signatures of past pathogen exposure could be identified by cataloging public T cell receptors. The study profiled the T cell repertoires of under 700 subjects by immunosequencing and related them to cytomegalovirus serostatus. Along with the approximately 650-subject first cohort, a separate validation cohort of over 90 different subjects was used. The study combined high-throughput TCR immunosequencing, statistical association of individual TCRs with disease status, and machine learning to predict cytomegalovirus infection status. To study patterns of TCR occurrence, a later analysis re-analyzed previously published TCR beta repertoires from several hundred donors and added high-resolution HLA genotyping. The later analysis used no new phenotypic data to find candidate immune exposures, relying instead on TCR beta sequences and their occurrence across donors. In an earlier analysis of 587 of the donors, high-throughput TCR beta sequencing was used to judge whether each TCR beta V gene segment behaved as functional or pseudogenic. Donor age, sex, ethnicity and CMV serostatus were compiled together with the repertoire data. A later genetic analysis used genome-wide SNP genotypes for about 65% of the roughly 670 donors, treating that subset as a discovery cohort. All discovery cohort repertoires had been generated using a single sequencing platform. Class I and class II HLA loci were covered by the typing at four-digit resolution. Typing coverage differed by locus: A, B, C, DRB1 and DQB1 were typed in roughly 629-640 donors, DQA1 in 500 to 550, DPA1 in some 610, and DPB1 in 450 to 490. Several DR-DQ haplotypes were handled as single units for association and clustering, since linkage in the cohort was strong. Across approximately 400 genotyped donors of the cohort, an average of about 240,000 unique TCR beta nucleotide sequences per donor were sequenced, and roughly 18% of those sequences were non-productive. Overall results and qualifications from the work: A later genetic analysis associated a missense DCLRE1C variant with V-gene and J-gene trimming of TCR beta chains, and an independent cohort replicated the association. Strong co-occurrence of HLA alleles, especially DR and DQ, made assigning TCR associations to individual alleles difficult. Presence/absence analyses assumed roughly uniform sequencing depth across donors, an assumption that may not hold. A further reported finding was that TCR beta sequences accurately predicted the HLA-A and HLA-B alleles for most subjects in the first cohort. A few of the identified cytomegalovirus-associated TCR beta chains were confirmed in vitro to be specific for cytomegalovirus antigens. The study gave a list of about 150 TCR beta chains associated with cytomegalovirus. A later analysis found that HLA-associated TCR beta chains were more clonally expanded and had lower generation probabilities than equally common non-associated chains. Some IMGT-functional V segments, including TRBV6-2 and TRBV6-3, could not be told apart with the 87-base-pair reads, so those segments were excluded. The classifier was reported to diagnose cytomegalovirus status with high specificity and sensitivity in both the original and validation cohorts. A cluster of highly shared sequence variants was judged likely to represent a technical artifact of the sequencing pipeline. Correlated functional status among segregating V segments might reflect linkage disequilibrium, but an unknown experimental factor could not be ruled out. The cohort was sequenced for TCR beta chains only, and without alpha or paired-chain data the features that could be detected were limited. A later analysis found that TCR association rates varied across HLA loci, with DRB1 alleles showing the most associated TCRs and HLA-C alleles the fewest. Because counts were too low, 15 or so rarely observed V segments, including chromosome 9 orphons, were excluded from the earlier analysis of a few hundred of the donors. Most CMV-associated TCR beta chains appeared to be HLA-restricted in a later analysis, and the HLA associations seemed to be driven largely by CMV exposure. An earlier analysis of approximately 530 of the donors showed that most TCR beta V segments appeared in productive rearrangements either about 87% or about 30% of the time, which broadly matched IMGT annotations. Most TCR sequences were observed very rarely across donors, whereas some public TCRs were present in many individuals. It was suggested by the authors that the approach could potentially be generalized to other disease states and immunological phenotypes. Because HLA typing was unavailable for some donors at each locus, only the typed subset was used in association tests. A later analysis reported that several top co-occurrence clusters appeared linked to parvovirus B19, influenza, CMV and Epstein-Barr virus. A later genetic analysis reported fewer N-insertions in productive TCRs among donors in an Asian-associated ancestry cluster than the roughly 700-donor mean. For the cohort, immune exposure information was limited to CMV serostatus. At a false discovery rate of 0.05, a later analysis linked 16,951 TCR beta sequences to specific HLA alleles.

The library relied on the immunoSEQ multiplex PCR assay. A mixture of 60 forward primers for TCR Vbeta segments and 13 reverse primers for TCR Jbeta segments was used in the multiplex PCR. A multiplex PCR assay on genomic DNA amplified the CDR3 region of rearranged TCR beta genes. The amplified TCR beta libraries were sequenced on the Illumina HiSeq System as 87-base-pair reads. On the study's bioinformatics: A later analysis tallied roughly 76 million unique TCR beta chains across the 700 or so repertoires, and approximately 9.9 million of those chains were shared by two or more donors. A nearest-neighbor algorithm error-corrected the raw reads and collapsed the reads into unique sequences, merging closely related sequences to remove PCR and sequencing errors. V, D and J gene segments were assigned by aligning CDR3 sequences to IMGT reference sequences. For a sequence to be retained, a match of at least six nucleotides was required to both a V gene segment and a J gene segment. A rearrangement was called productive if the CDR3 had no stop codons and remained in frame with V and J, and every other rearrangement was called non-productive. CDR3 was defined according to IMGT convention as the region running from the second conserved V-encoded cysteine to the conserved J-encoded phenylalanine. The earlier analysis of more than 450 of the donors excluded sequences that lacked an unambiguous match to a single V gene segment. An earlier analysis of several hundred of the donors called V segments functional above 56.7% productive rearrangements and segregating when the between-donor standard deviation exceeded 5%. To diagnose cytomegalovirus status from the catalog of TCR beta chain sequences, a statistical classification framework was built. V and J gene assignment, in a later analysis, came from comparing TCR nucleotide sequences with IMGT/GENE-DB human TR gene sequences. The TCRdist pipeline was used in a later analysis to assign CDR3 sequences and most-parsimonious VDJ recombination scenarios. In a later analysis, each TCR beta chain was defined by its CDR3 amino acid sequence together with its V-gene family, and reads lacking a unique V-gene family were excluded. In a later analysis, 450 to 600 highly shared, low-generation-probability nucleotide sequences were removed to address suspected cross-contamination and a sequencing artifact. In a later analysis, a clonal expansion index was calculated for each public chain from normalized within-repertoire ranks of inferred template counts. A later analysis computed generation probabilities with a VDJ recombination model fitted to out-of-frame rearrangements, and checked the results against IGoR. A later analysis scored TCR-TCR, TCR-HLA and TCR-CMV co-occurrence with hypergeometric tests, applying a repertoire-size bias correction to TCR pairs. In a later analysis, false discovery rates were estimated by permuting HLA or CMV assignments 20 times. A later analysis grouped co-occurring TCRs with DBSCAN, adding TCRdist sequence similarity when clustering within HLA-allele-positive subsets. Co-occurrence clustering excluded repertoires with fewer than 30,000 or more than 120,000 public chains, plus five with anomalous nucleotide sharing. TCRdb retrieved this table from immuneACCESS and kept in-frame rearrangements only. Not all clones are present; in checked studies, unresolved V genes account for under half, and no reason is known for the remainder. The V and J calls and clone size are taken from that table; D and trimming were inferred from the DNA. This sample's records show 100,000 to 150,000 clones. In total, the top ten clones hold about 1.4% of the sample.

The sample was PBMCs. Recombination linked TRBV18 to TRBJ2-3; the D segment cannot be called with confidence. This TCR was recovered from a woman aged 40 to 50 in good health and CMV-seronegative. In nucleotide form, the sequence is TGTGCCAGCTCACGTAACAGTGCGATGGCAGATACGCAGTATTTT. Translated, it gives CASSRNSAMADTQYF. Reference TRBV18 and TRBJ2-3 proteins supply the regions before and after the CDR3; the full variable domain is: NAGVMQNPRHLVRRRGQEARLRCSPMKGHSHVYWYRQLPEEGLKFMVYLQKENIIDESGMPKERFSAEFPKEGPSILRIQQVVRGDSAAYFCASSRNSAMADTQYFGPGTRLTVL.